This is a list of T cell receptor beta chains from one sample in a study of control samples from healthy donors and cancer patients. Method: immunoSEQ multiplex PCR; TCRdb's copy keeps in-frame clones and lacks some. There are 78,000 or so clones in the sample; about 90% occur only once, and around 3.8% lies in the top ten. Sequencing was carried out using blood. These receptors all stem from a woman aged 45-65 years in good health. CDR3s include the opening cysteine and the closing phenylalanine or tryptophan. The D gene is left open where the match is weak. Size is omitted from some rows. Given values are once, few, many or a class for expanded clones.

V	D	size	J	DNA	CDR3
TRBV30	TRBD1	NA	TRBJ2-3	TGTGCCTGGAGTACACAGGGGACAGATACGCAGTATTTT	CAWSTQGTDTQYF
TRBV5-1	NA	once	TRBJ2-4	TGCGCCAGCAGCGTTTCAACGCTAGCCAAAAACATTCAGTACTTC	CASSVSTLAKNIQYF
TRBV2	TRBD2	NA	TRBJ2-2	TGTGCCAGCAGTAGAGCGAATTTAGCGGGAGCCGGGGAGCTGTTTTTT	CASSRANLAGAGELFF
TRBV27	NA	NA	TRBJ1-2	TGTGCCAGCAGGCCTGGACGGTACTATGGCTACACCTTC	CASRPGRYYGYTF
TRBV4-1	NA	NA	TRBJ1-2	TGCGCCAGCAGCCAAGTCTCAGGGGCTAACTATGGCTACACCTTC	CASSQVSGANYGYTF
TRBV19	TRBD2	NA	TRBJ2-3	TGTGCCAGTAGTATCCTCCCTGGGGCGGGAGTTCGAGATACGCAGTATTTT	CASSILPGAGVRDTQYF
TRBV5-1	NA	NA	TRBJ1-4	TGCGCCAGCAGCCCAGGGGCCGTCAATGAAAAACTGTTTTTT	CASSPGAVNEKLFF
TRBV6-6	TRBD1	NA	TRBJ2-5	TGTGCCAGCACCTCAGGAGGGGGCAGGGGGCCAGAGACCCAGTACTTC	CASTSGGGRGPETQYF
TRBV29-1	NA	NA	TRBJ2-7	TGCAGCTTTTCCCAGAGCTCCTACGAGCAGTACTTC	CSFSQSSYEQYF
TRBV7-9	NA	NA	TRBJ2-2	TGTGCCAGCAGCTTGGCCAGCTCCACCGGGGAGCTGTTTTTT	CASSLASSTGELFF
TRBV2	NA	few	TRBJ1-1	TGTGCCAGCAATAGCCCGGGTCAGAAGAACACTGAAGCTTTCTTT	CASNSPGQKNTEAFF
TRBV9	NA	NA	TRBJ2-2	TGTGCCAGCAGCGTAGGTCTGGCGACGAACACCGGGGAGCTGTTTTTT	CASSVGLATNTGELFF
TRBV2	NA	NA	TRBJ1-3	TGTGCCAGGGGGGCACCTGGAAACACCATATATTTT	CARGAPGNTIYF
TRBV4-1	NA	NA	TRBJ2-7	TGCGCCAGCAGCCAAGATCTAGCTTCACCCTACGAGCAGTACTTC	CASSQDLASPYEQYF
TRBV28	TRBD1	NA	TRBJ1-2	TGTGCCAGCAGGTACAGGCAACAGGGGGTCTATGGCTACACCTTC	CASRYRQQGVYGYTF
TRBV20-1	NA	NA	TRBJ1-2	TGCAGTGCTAGTGACCCGGATCGGGGAGGCTACACCTTC	CSASDPDRGGYTF
TRBV29-1	TRBD1	NA	TRBJ1-4	TGCAGCGTTGGATCCGGGACAGGGTCCGAAAAACTGTTTTTT	CSVGSGTGSEKLFF
TRBV7-9	TRBD2	NA	TRBJ2-3	TGTGCCAGCGGCGGGGGAAGCGGTCGCACAGATACGCAGTATTTT	CASGGGSGRTDTQYF
TRBV3-1/TRBV3-2	NA	NA	TRBJ2-7	TGTGCCAGCAGCCAAGAAGGGGCCGACTACGAGCAGTACTTC	CASSQEGADYEQYF
TRBV20-1	NA	NA	TRBJ1-2	TGCAGTGCTAGTAACAGGAACTATGGCTACACCTTC	CSASNRNYGYTF